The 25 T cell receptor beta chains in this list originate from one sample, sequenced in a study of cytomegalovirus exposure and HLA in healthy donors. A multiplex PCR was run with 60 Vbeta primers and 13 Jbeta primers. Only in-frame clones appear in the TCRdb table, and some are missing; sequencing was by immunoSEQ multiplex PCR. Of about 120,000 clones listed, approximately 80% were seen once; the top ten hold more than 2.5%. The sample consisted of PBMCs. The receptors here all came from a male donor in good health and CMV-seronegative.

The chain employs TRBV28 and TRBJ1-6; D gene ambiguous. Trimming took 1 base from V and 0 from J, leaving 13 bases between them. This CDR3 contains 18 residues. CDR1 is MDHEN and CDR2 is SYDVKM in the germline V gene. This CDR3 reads CASSLLLGRSSYNSPLHF. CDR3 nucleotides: TGTGCCAGCAGTTTATTACTCGGTAGGAGCTCCTATAATTCACCCCTCCACTTT. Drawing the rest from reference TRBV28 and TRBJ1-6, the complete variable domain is DVKVTQSSRYLVKRTGEKVFLECVQDMDHENMFWYRQDPGLGLRLIYFSYDVKMKEKGDIPEGYSVSREKKERFSLILESASTNQTSMYLCASSLLLGRSSYNSPLHFGNGTRLTVT.

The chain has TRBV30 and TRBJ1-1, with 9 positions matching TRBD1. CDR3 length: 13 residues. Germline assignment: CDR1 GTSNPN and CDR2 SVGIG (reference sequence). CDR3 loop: CAFRDRVDTEAFF. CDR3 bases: TGTGCTTTCCGGGACAGGGTTGACACTGAAGCTTTCTTT.

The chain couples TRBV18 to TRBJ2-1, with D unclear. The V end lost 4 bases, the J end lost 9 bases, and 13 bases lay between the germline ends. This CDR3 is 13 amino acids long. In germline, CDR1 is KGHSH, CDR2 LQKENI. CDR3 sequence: CASSLGRYSEQFF. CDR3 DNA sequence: TGTGCCAGCTCACTGGGCCGCTATAGTGAGCAGTTCTTC.

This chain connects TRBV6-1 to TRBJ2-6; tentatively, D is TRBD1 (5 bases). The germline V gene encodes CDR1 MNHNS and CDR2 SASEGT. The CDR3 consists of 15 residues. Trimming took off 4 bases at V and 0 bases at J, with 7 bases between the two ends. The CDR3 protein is CASSGQSSGANVLTF. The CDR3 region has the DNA TGTGCCAGCAGTGGACAGTCCTCTGGGGCCAACGTCCTGACTTTC.

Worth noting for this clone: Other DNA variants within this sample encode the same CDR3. This chain's CDR3 is CASSPGRGLINYGYTF. The CDR3 nucleotides are TGTGCCAGCAGCCCCGGTCGAGGGCTCATTAACTATGGCTACACCTTC. This chain links TRBV11-1 with TRBJ1-2; D uncertain. V shed 5 bases and J shed 1 base, with 17 bases lying between them. The CDR3 covers 16 residues. Germline V gene data show CDR1 as SGHAT and CDR2 as FQDESV (reference sequence).

The CDR3 DNA sequence: TGTGCCAGCACTCAGGGGCCCTACTACGAGCAGTACTTC. It encodes CASTQGPYYEQYF. This chain links TRBV6-5 with TRBJ2-7; weak D call: TRBD1 (6 bases). The CDR3 has 13 residues. The ends were cut back, 7 bases at V and 3 bases at J, with 13 bases in the middle. Germline loops: CDR1 MNHEY, CDR2 SVGAGI.

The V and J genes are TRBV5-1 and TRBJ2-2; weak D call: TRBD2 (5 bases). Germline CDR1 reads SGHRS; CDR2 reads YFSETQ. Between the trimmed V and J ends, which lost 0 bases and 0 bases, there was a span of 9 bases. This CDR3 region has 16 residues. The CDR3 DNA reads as TGCGCCAGCAGCTTGGGTCCGCGGGCGAACACCGGGGAGCTGTTTTTT. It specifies CASSLGPRANTGELFF.

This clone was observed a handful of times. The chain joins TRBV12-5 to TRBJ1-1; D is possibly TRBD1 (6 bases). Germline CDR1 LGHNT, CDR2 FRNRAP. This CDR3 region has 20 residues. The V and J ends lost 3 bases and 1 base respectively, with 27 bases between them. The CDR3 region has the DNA TGTGCTAGTGGTTTACCCCTCCTCGCTCACTCGACAGGCCCGAACACTGAAGCTTTCTTT. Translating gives CASGLPLLAHSTGPNTEAFF.

CDR3 region: CASSLAGNEQFF. CDR3 bases: TGTGCCAGCAGTCTAGCGGGGAATGAGCAGTTCTTC. The chain couples TRBV13 to TRBJ2-1; 9 bases are shared with TRBD2. The V gene end was trimmed by 6 bases and the J gene end by 7 bases; junction bases not matched to a gene: 1. Germline V CDR1 and CDR2: PRHDT, FYEKMQ (reference sequence). This CDR3 has 12 amino acids. The whole variable domain, filled in from reference TRBV13 and TRBJ2-1, reads AAGVIQSPRHLIKEKRETATLKCYPIPRHDTVYWYQQGPGQDPQFLISFYEKMQSDKGSIPDRFSAQQFSDYHSELNMSSLELGDSALYFCASSLAGNEQFFGPGTRLTVL.

This CDR3 is CASSAKTSGVTDTQYF. The DNA for the CDR3 is TGTGCCAGCAGTGCTAAGACTAGCGGGGTGACAGATACGCAGTATTTT. The V gene is TRBV6-1, the J gene TRBJ2-3, with 11 bases matching TRBD2. V gave up 4 bases and J gave up 3 bases; unmatched junction bases: 6. The CDR3 covers 16 residues. Germline V gives CDR1 MNHNS, CDR2 SASEGT.

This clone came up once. CDR3 in amino acids: CASSFGTSDTQYF. DNA of the CDR3: TGCGCCAGCAGCTTCGGGACTAGCGATACGCAGTATTTT. The rearrangement joins TRBV5-1 to TRBJ2-3; 9 bases match TRBD2. The germline gives CDR1 SGHRS, CDR2 YFSETQ. The CDR3 is made up of 13 amino acids. Losses at the gene ends were 2 bases for V and 6 bases for J; bases not matched to a gene: 1.

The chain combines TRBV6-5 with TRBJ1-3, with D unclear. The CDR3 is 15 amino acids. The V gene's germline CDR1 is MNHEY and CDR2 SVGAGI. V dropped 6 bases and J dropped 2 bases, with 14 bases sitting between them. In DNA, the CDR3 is TGTGCCAGCAGCCCGCCCGCGGGGACTGGAAACACCATATATTTT. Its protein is CASSPPAGTGNTIYF.

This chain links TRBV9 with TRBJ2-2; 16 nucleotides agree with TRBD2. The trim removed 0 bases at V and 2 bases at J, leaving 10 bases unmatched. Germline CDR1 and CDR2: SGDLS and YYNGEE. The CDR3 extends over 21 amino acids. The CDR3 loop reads CASSVVPGLAGGFLNTGELFF. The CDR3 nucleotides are TGTGCCAGCAGCGTAGTGCCGGGACTAGCGGGGGGGTTTTTAAACACCGGGGAGCTGTTTTTT.

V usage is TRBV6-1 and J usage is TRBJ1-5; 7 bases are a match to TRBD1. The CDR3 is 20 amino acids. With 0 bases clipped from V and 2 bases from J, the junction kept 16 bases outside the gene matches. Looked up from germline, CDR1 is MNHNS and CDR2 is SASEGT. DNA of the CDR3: TGTGCCAGCAGTGAAGCCTCGGACAGGAGGCCCGGCGTCGGCAATCAGCCCCAGCATTTT. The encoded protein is CASSEASDRRPGVGNQPQHF.

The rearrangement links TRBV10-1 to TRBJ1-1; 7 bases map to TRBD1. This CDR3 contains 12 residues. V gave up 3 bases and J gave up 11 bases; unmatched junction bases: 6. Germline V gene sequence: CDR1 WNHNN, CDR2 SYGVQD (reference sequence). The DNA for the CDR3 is TGCGCCAGCAGTGACCCAGACAGGGTGGCTTTCTTT. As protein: CASSDPDRVAFF.

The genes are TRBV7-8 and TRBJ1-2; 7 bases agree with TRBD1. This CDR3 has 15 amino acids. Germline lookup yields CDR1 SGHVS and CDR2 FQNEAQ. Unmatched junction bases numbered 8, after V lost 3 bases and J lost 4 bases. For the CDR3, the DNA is TGTGCCAGCAGCTTCTGGACAGGCGGCAGCTATGGCTACACCTTC. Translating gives CASSFWTGGSYGYTF.

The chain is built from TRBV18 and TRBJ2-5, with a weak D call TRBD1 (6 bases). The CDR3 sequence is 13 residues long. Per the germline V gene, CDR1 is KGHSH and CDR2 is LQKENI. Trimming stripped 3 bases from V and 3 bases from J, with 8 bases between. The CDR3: CASSPGQKETQYF. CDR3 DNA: TGTGCCAGCTCACCTGGACAGAAAGAGACCCAGTACTTC.

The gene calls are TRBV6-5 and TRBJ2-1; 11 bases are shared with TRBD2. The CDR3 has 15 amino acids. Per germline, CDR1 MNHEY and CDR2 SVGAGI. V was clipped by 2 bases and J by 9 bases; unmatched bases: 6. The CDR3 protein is CASSYVGLAGSEQFF. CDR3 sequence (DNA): TGTGCCAGCAGTTACGTTGGACTAGCGGGCTCTGAGCAGTTCTTC.

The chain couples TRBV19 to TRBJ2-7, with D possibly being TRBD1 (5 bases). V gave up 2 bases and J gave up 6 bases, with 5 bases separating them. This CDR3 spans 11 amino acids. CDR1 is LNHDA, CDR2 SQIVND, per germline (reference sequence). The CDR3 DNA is TGTGCCAGTAGTATAACAGGCGAGCAGTACTTC. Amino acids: CASSITGEQYF.

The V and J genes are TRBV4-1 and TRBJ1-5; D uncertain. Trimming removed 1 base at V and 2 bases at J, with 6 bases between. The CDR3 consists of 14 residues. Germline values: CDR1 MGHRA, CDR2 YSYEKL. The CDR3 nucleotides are TGCGCCAGCAGCCAAGTACGGGGCAATCAGCCCCAGCATTTT. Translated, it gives CASSQVRGNQPQHF.

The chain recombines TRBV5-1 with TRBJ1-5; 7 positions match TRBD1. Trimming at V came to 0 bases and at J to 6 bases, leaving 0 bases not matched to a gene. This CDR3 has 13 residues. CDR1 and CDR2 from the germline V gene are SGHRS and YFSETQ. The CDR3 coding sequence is TGCGCCAGCAGCTTGGAGGGGGCTCAGCCCCAGCATTTT. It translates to CASSLEGAQPQHF.

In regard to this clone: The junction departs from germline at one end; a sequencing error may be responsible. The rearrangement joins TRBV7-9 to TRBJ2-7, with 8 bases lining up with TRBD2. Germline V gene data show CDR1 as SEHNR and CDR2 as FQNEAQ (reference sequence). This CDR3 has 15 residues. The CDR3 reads CSSSEAGTSNHEQYF. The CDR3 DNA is TGTTCCAGCAGCGAAGCCGGGACTAGTAACCACGAGCAGTACTTC.

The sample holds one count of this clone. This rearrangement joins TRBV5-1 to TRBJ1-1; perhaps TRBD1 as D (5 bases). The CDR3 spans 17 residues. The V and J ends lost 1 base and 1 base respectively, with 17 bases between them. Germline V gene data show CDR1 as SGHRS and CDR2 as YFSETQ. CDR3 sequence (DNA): TGCGCCAGCAGCTTGCTCTTAGGGGAGGTAGGGAACACTGAAGCTTTCTTT. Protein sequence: CASSLLLGEVGNTEAFF.

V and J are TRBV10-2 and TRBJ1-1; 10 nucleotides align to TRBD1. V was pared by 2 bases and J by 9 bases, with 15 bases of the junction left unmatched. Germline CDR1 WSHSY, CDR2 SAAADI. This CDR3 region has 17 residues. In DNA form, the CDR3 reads TGCGCCAGCAGTGAGCCCTTCAGACAGGGGGCGCGGGTCCAAGCTTTCTTT. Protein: CASSEPFRQGARVQAFF.

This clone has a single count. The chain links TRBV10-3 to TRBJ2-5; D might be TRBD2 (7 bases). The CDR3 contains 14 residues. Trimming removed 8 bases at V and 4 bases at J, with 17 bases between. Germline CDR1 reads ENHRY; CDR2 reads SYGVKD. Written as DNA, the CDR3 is TGTGCCATCGGTACCGGGGGGCTCGGAGAGACCCAGTACTTC. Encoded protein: CAIGTGGLGETQYF.